What follows describes a single T cell receptor beta chain. Its antigen remains unidentified. This specimen belongs to a study of CD8+ T cells in alopecia areata. RNA, once extracted, was reverse transcribed into cDNA for use as the sequencing template. Method: immunoSEQ multiplex PCR; TCRdb's copy keeps in-frame clones and lacks some. This repertoire shows 98,000 or so clones, 45% to 60% found once; its top ten account for roughly 25%. Researchers gathered lesional scalp punch biopsies and peripheral blood from patients with alopecia areata. Investigators sorted PBMCs to obtain both CD4+ and CD8+ T cells. CDR1 and CDR2 from the germline V gene are MNHEY and SMNVEV (reference sequence). The V end was cut by 5 bases, the J end by 2 bases, with 13 bases between. There are 14 residues in the CDR3. General observations from the study: Higher clonality than in normal scalp was seen in lesional scalp, especially alopecia totalis/universalis.

The source is a human donor with alopecia areata. The sample consisted of NKG2D-low CD8+ T cells sorted from blood. The rearrangement uses TRBV27 and TRBJ2-7; perhaps D is TRBD1 or TRBD2 (5 bases each). The CDR3 DNA sequence: TGTGCCAGCAGTAGGGACCTTAGCACCTACGAGCAGTACTTC. Protein: CASSRDLSTYEQYF.